These T cell receptor beta chains were read from a single sample in a study of blood T cell repertoires in COVID-19. Sequencing was performed with immunoSEQ multiplex PCR; in TCRdb, only in-frame clones are kept and a portion is missing. The repertoire holds over 250,000 clones, roughly 80% seen once, with roughly 4% in the top ten. The sequenced material came from PBMCs or T cells enriched from blood (not recorded which). All receptors derive from a young man with acute COVID-19. CDR3s include the opening cysteine and the closing phenylalanine or tryptophan. D genes are given only for firm matches. Some rows mark clone size as missing; the rest say once, few, many or name a class of expanded clone.

d_gene: TRBD2
v_gene: TRBV27
abundance: .
j_gene: TRBJ2-1
CDR3aa: CASSRSALAGGDPEQFF
CDR3nt: TGTGCCAGCAGTAGATCTGCCTTAGCGGGAGGCGACCCTGAGCAGTTCTTC

d_gene: .
v_gene: TRBV5-1
abundance: .
j_gene: TRBJ1-1
CDR3aa: CASRSGLLNTEAFF
CDR3nt: TGCGCCAGCAGGTCGGGACTCCTGAACACTGAAGCTTTCTTT

d_gene: TRBD1
v_gene: TRBV7-2
abundance: .
j_gene: TRBJ2-3
CDR3aa: CASSLRGQAYSTDTQYF
CDR3nt: TGTGCCAGCAGCTTACGAGGACAGGCGTACAGCACAGATACGCAGTATTTT

d_gene: .
v_gene: TRBV5-1
abundance: .
j_gene: TRBJ2-6
CDR3aa: CASSKDRRSGANVLTF
CDR3nt: TGTGCCAGCAGCAAGGACAGACGCTCTGGGGCCAACGTCCTGACTTTC

d_gene: TRBD2
v_gene: TRBV4-1
abundance: .
j_gene: TRBJ2-1
CDR3aa: CASSHWREGSYNEQFF
CDR3nt: TGCGCCAGCAGCCACTGGCGGGAGGGTTCCTACAATGAGCAGTTCTTC

d_gene: .
v_gene: TRBV5-1
abundance: .
j_gene: TRBJ1-5
CDR3aa: CASSLNGGANQPQHF
CDR3nt: TGTGCCAGCAGCTTGAACGGGGGAGCAAATCAGCCCCAGCATTTT

d_gene: TRBD1
v_gene: TRBV18
abundance: .
j_gene: TRBJ1-5
CDR3aa: CASSPATGGTNQPQHF
CDR3nt: TGTGCCAGCTCACCTGCGACAGGGGGGACCAATCAGCCCCAGCATTTT

d_gene: .
v_gene: TRBV25-1
abundance: .
j_gene: TRBJ1-3
CDR3aa: CASSLRRQAGGGNTIYF
CDR3nt: TGTGCCAGCAGCCTTAGGCGCCAGGCCGGAGGTGGAAACACCATATATTTT

d_gene: .
v_gene: TRBV7-2
abundance: .
j_gene: TRBJ1-5
CDR3aa: CASSLRTDQPQHF
CDR3nt: TGTGCCAGCAGCTTAAGAACTGATCAGCCCCAGCATTTT

d_gene: .
v_gene: TRBV18
abundance: .
j_gene: TRBJ2-5
CDR3aa: CASSPRGETQYF
CDR3nt: TGTGCCAGCTCACCCAGGGGAGAGACCCAGTACTTC

d_gene: TRBD1
v_gene: TRBV2
abundance: .
j_gene: TRBJ2-1
CDR3aa: CASTAQGVGSNEQFF
CDR3nt: TGTGCCAGCACTGCACAGGGGGTGGGATCCAATGAGCAGTTCTTC

d_gene: TRBD1
v_gene: TRBV5-1
abundance: .
j_gene: TRBJ1-1
CDR3aa: CASSGQTSNTEAFF
CDR3nt: TGCGCCAGCTCGGGACAGACGTCGAACACTGAAGCTTTCTTT

d_gene: .
v_gene: TRBV19
abundance: .
j_gene: TRBJ1-1
CDR3aa: CASRLGIAGTEAFF
CDR3nt: TGTGCCAGCCGACTAGGGATTGCTGGGACTGAAGCTTTCTTT

d_gene: .
v_gene: TRBV11-2
abundance: .
j_gene: TRBJ2-2
CDR3aa: CASSQRTPNTGELFF
CDR3nt: TGTGCCAGCAGCCAAAGGACTCCTAACACCGGGGAGCTGTTTTTT

d_gene: TRBD1
v_gene: TRBV20-1
abundance: .
j_gene: TRBJ1-2
CDR3aa: CSASTGGQSTF
CDR3nt: TGCAGTGCCTCAACCGGGGGACAGAGCACCTTC

d_gene: .
v_gene: TRBV28
abundance: .
j_gene: TRBJ1-2
CDR3aa: CASTVGVRFGGYTF
CDR3nt: TGTGCCAGCACGGTAGGGGTTCGGTTCGGTGGCTACACCTTC

d_gene: .
v_gene: TRBV24-1
abundance: .
j_gene: TRBJ2-5
CDR3aa: CATSGDRAGGETQYF
CDR3nt: TGTGCCACCAGTGGAGACAGGGCGGGAGGAGAGACCCAGTACTTC

d_gene: .
v_gene: TRBV11-3
abundance: .
j_gene: TRBJ2-1
CDR3aa: CASSDRDEQFF
CDR3nt: TGTGCCAGCAGCGACCGGGATGAGCAGTTCTTC

d_gene: TRBD1
v_gene: TRBV6-5
abundance: .
j_gene: TRBJ2-2
CDR3aa: CASIGTGARTGELFF
CDR3nt: TGTGCCAGCATCGGGACAGGGGCGCGCACCGGGGAGCTGTTTTTT

d_gene: TRBD2
v_gene: TRBV5-1
abundance: .
j_gene: TRBJ2-3
CDR3aa: CASSLAGLGGDTQYF
CDR3nt: TGCGCCAGCAGCTTGGCGGGACTAGGGGGAGATACGCAGTATTTT

d_gene: TRBD1
v_gene: TRBV13
abundance: once
j_gene: TRBJ2-3
CDR3aa: CASSSMNRQGAQYF
CDR3nt: TGTGCCAGCAGCTCCATGAATCGACAGGGGGCGCAGTATTTT

d_gene: .
v_gene: TRBV5-4
abundance: .
j_gene: TRBJ1-4
CDR3aa: CASSLRGTNEKLFF
CDR3nt: TGTGCCAGCAGCTTGAGGGGTACTAATGAAAAACTGTTTTTT

d_gene: .
v_gene: TRBV6-4
abundance: .
j_gene: TRBJ2-2
CDR3aa: CASSDGHPGELFF
CDR3nt: TGTGCCAGCAGTGACGGGCATCCCGGGGAGCTGTTTTTT

d_gene: TRBD2
v_gene: TRBV7-8
abundance: .
j_gene: TRBJ2-1
CDR3aa: CASSLTSGLYEQFF
CDR3nt: TGTGCCAGCAGCTTGACTAGCGGGTTGTATGAGCAGTTCTTC

d_gene: .
v_gene: TRBV9
abundance: .
j_gene: TRBJ2-3
CDR3aa: CASSGSGSSTDTQYF
CDR3nt: TGTGCCAGCAGCGGGAGCGGTTCTAGCACAGATACGCAGTATTTT

d_gene: .
v_gene: TRBV3-1/TRBV3-2
abundance: once
j_gene: TRBJ1-2
CDR3aa: CASSQQYGYTF
CDR3nt: TGTGCCAGCAGCCAACAGTATGGCTACACCTTC

d_gene: TRBD1
v_gene: TRBV5-6
abundance: .
j_gene: TRBJ1-3
CDR3aa: CASSLVGGQAGNTIYF
CDR3nt: TGTGCCAGCAGCTTGGTAGGGGGCCAAGCTGGAAACACCATATATTTT

d_gene: TRBD2
v_gene: TRBV7-2
abundance: .
j_gene: TRBJ2-2
CDR3aa: CASSPGGSDVSGELFF
CDR3nt: TGTGCCAGCAGCCCGGGCGGGAGCGACGTATCCGGGGAGCTGTTTTTT

d_gene: .
v_gene: TRBV6-6
abundance: few
j_gene: TRBJ1-4
CDR3aa: CASSRTGIRPATNEKLFF
CDR3nt: TGTGCCAGCAGTCGCACAGGGATCAGGCCTGCAACTAATGAAAAACTGTTTTTT

d_gene: .
v_gene: TRBV5-6
abundance: .
j_gene: TRBJ1-4
CDR3aa: CASSLTGSGEKLFF
CDR3nt: TGTGCCAGCAGCTTGACAGGGTCCGGTGAAAAACTGTTTTTT

d_gene: .
v_gene: TRBV7-8
abundance: .
j_gene: TRBJ2-1
CDR3aa: CASITDRLLADYNEQFF
CDR3nt: TGTGCCAGCATTACCGACCGCCTTCTAGCAGATTACAATGAGCAGTTCTTC

d_gene: TRBD1
v_gene: TRBV30
abundance: .
j_gene: TRBJ1-5
CDR3aa: CAWAGQARDQPQHF
CDR3nt: TGTGCCTGGGCCGGACAGGCCAGGGATCAGCCCCAGCATTTT

d_gene: TRBD1
v_gene: TRBV10-1
abundance: .
j_gene: TRBJ1-2
CDR3aa: CASSPTGTGALGYTF
CDR3nt: TGCGCCAGCAGCCCAACCGGGACAGGGGCTTTGGGCTACACCTTC

d_gene: TRBD1
v_gene: TRBV28
abundance: .
j_gene: TRBJ2-2
CDR3aa: CASNRGPTGELFF
CDR3nt: TGTGCCAGCAACAGGGGGCCCACCGGGGAGCTGTTTTTT

d_gene: .
v_gene: TRBV24-1
abundance: .
j_gene: TRBJ2-1
CDR3aa: CATSPENRENEQFF
CDR3nt: TGTGCCACCAGCCCCGAGAACAGGGAAAATGAGCAGTTCTTC

d_gene: .
v_gene: TRBV6-1
abundance: few
j_gene: TRBJ1-6
CDR3aa: CASSEALEGSPLHF
CDR3nt: TGTGCCAGCAGTGAAGCGCTGGAGGGTTCACCCCTCCACTTT

d_gene: .
v_gene: TRBV4-3
abundance: .
j_gene: TRBJ1-4
CDR3aa: CASSQALAETNEKLFF
CDR3nt: TGCGCCAGCAGCCAGGCTTTAGCCGAAACTAATGAAAAACTGTTTTTT

d_gene: .
v_gene: TRBV5-5
abundance: .
j_gene: TRBJ1-1
CDR3aa: CASSPRTENWYTEAFF
CDR3nt: TGTGCCAGCAGCCCCCGGACAGAGAACTGGTACACTGAAGCTTTCTTT

d_gene: .
v_gene: TRBV19
abundance: .
j_gene: TRBJ2-1
CDR3aa: CASRQINNEQFF
CDR3nt: TGTGCCAGTAGACAGATCAACAATGAGCAGTTCTTC

d_gene: .
v_gene: TRBV28
abundance: .
j_gene: TRBJ1-2
CDR3aa: CASIQSGGINYGYTF
CDR3nt: TGTGCCAGCATACAGTCGGGGGGCATAAACTATGGCTACACCTTC

d_gene: TRBD1
v_gene: TRBV9
abundance: .
j_gene: TRBJ1-1
CDR3aa: CASSVPPGTGANTEAFF
CDR3nt: TGTGCCAGCAGCGTACCTCCCGGGACAGGGGCGAACACTGAAGCTTTCTTT

d_gene: .
v_gene: TRBV5-5
abundance: .
j_gene: TRBJ1-2
CDR3aa: CASSLEVQGSNYGYTF
CDR3nt: TGTGCCAGCAGCTTGGAGGTGCAGGGGTCTAACTATGGCTACACCTTC

d_gene: .
v_gene: TRBV6-4
abundance: .
j_gene: TRBJ2-3
CDR3aa: CASSDGESTDTQYF
CDR3nt: TGTGCCAGCAGTGACGGGGAGAGCACAGATACGCAGTATTTT

d_gene: .
v_gene: TRBV4-1
abundance: .
j_gene: TRBJ2-5
CDR3aa: CASSQEERGGTQETQYF
CDR3nt: TGCGCCAGCAGCCAAGAAGAGAGAGGCGGAACCCAAGAGACCCAGTACTTC

d_gene: .
v_gene: TRBV11-2
abundance: once
j_gene: TRBJ1-3
CDR3aa: CASSLAVRNTIYF
CDR3nt: TGTGCCAGCAGCTTAGCTGTTCGTAACACCATATATTTT

d_gene: TRBD2
v_gene: TRBV20-1
abundance: .
j_gene: TRBJ2-2
CDR3aa: CSASSLAGLSTGELFF
CDR3nt: TGCAGTGCTAGTAGCCTAGCGGGATTGAGCACCGGGGAGCTGTTTTTT

d_gene: TRBD1
v_gene: TRBV19
abundance: few
j_gene: TRBJ1-2
CDR3aa: CASSRDRANYGYTF
CDR3nt: TGTGCCAGTAGCAGGGACAGGGCTAACTATGGCTACACCTTC

d_gene: TRBD1
v_gene: TRBV24-1
abundance: .
j_gene: TRBJ1-1
CDR3aa: CATSDRTGENAEAFF
CDR3nt: TGTGCCACCAGTGATCGGACAGGGGAGAACGCTGAAGCTTTCTTT

d_gene: .
v_gene: TRBV9
abundance: once
j_gene: TRBJ1-1
CDR3aa: CASSVGGGNNDVTEAFF
CDR3nt: TGTGCCAGCAGCGTCGGCGGGGGCAATAACGATGTCACTGAAGCTTTCTTT

d_gene: TRBD1
v_gene: TRBV6-5
abundance: .
j_gene: TRBJ1-6
CDR3aa: CASSSGTGVFSPLHF
CDR3nt: TGTGCCAGCAGTTCCGGGACAGGGGTATTTTCACCCCTCCACTTT

d_gene: .
v_gene: TRBV11-3
abundance: .
j_gene: TRBJ2-2
CDR3aa: CASIPRSGAGELFF
CDR3nt: TGTGCCAGCATCCCTCGGTCGGGGGCCGGGGAGCTGTTTTTT

d_gene: .
v_gene: TRBV28
abundance: .
j_gene: TRBJ2-3
CDR3aa: CASRSAGLSTDTQYF
CDR3nt: TGTGCCAGCAGGAGCGCTGGACTGAGCACAGATACGCAGTATTTT

d_gene: .
v_gene: TRBV6-2/TRBV6-3
abundance: .
j_gene: TRBJ2-2
CDR3aa: CASSYYSRSGELFF
CDR3nt: TGTGCCAGCAGTTACTATTCCCGTTCCGGGGAGCTGTTTTTT

d_gene: TRBD1
v_gene: TRBV5-4
abundance: .
j_gene: TRBJ2-5
CDR3aa: CASSRGTGGFETQYF
CDR3nt: TGTGCCAGCAGCCGCGGGACAGGGGGCTTTGAGACCCAGTACTTC

d_gene: TRBD1
v_gene: TRBV11-2
abundance: .
j_gene: TRBJ1-6
CDR3aa: CASRRTGGVSSPLHF
CDR3nt: TGTGCCAGCAGAAGGACAGGGGGCGTGAGTTCACCCCTCCACTTT

d_gene: .
v_gene: TRBV3-1/TRBV3-2
abundance: .
j_gene: TRBJ1-1
CDR3aa: CASSQGRTEAFF
CDR3nt: TGTGCCAGCAGCCAGGGGCGAACTGAAGCTTTCTTT

d_gene: .
v_gene: TRBV7-9
abundance: .
j_gene: TRBJ1-1
CDR3aa: CASSLSRLNTEAFF
CDR3nt: TGTGCCAGCAGCTTGTCACGGTTGAACACTGAAGCTTTCTTT